These 24 T cell receptor beta chains were all obtained from the same sample, sequenced in a study of Ad26.COV2.S vaccination and SARS-CoV-2 variants. Specified treatment: 15 to 20 received Ad26.COV2.S at low or high dose, single or two shots; about 5 received placebo; per-sample allocation not given. After the first vaccine or placebo injection, samples were drawn on day 63. Repertoires were generated with immunoSEQ multiplex PCR, while TCRdb's copy carries only in-frame clones and drops some. The sample contains about 330,000 clones, around 90% of which appear only once. The sample in question was peripheral blood, obtained in a trial of Ad26.COV2.S vaccine versus placebo. The receptors were sampled from a person aged 18 to 59 who received the Ad26.COV2.S COVID-19 vaccine or a placebo.

The chain has TRBV5-5 and TRBJ2-7; a weak D match, TRBD1 (5 bases). Deletions cut 4 bases from V and 0 bases from J, with 14 bases between. Per germline, CDR1 SGHKS and CDR2 YYEKEE (reference sequence). This CDR3 is built from 15 residues. This CDR3 is CASSARTLSSYEQYF. CDR3 DNA: TGTGCCAGCAGCGCCCGGACACTGAGCTCCTACGAGCAGTACTTC.

The genes are TRBV12-5 and TRBJ2-1; 9 bases are shared with TRBD1. Per germline, CDR1 LGHNT and CDR2 FRNRAP. The CDR3 consists of 16 residues. J was trimmed by 6 bases and V by 5 bases; bases with no gene match: 11. The CDR3 reads CASGQAGTGLFNEQFF. The CDR3 DNA follows: TGTGCTAGTGGTCAAGCCGGGACAGGGCTTTTCAATGAGCAGTTCTTC.

J is TRBJ1-1 and V is TRBV7-2, with D hard to call. CDR1 is SGHTA, CDR2 FQGNSA, per germline. The CDR3 length is 14 residues. V lost 1 base to trimming and J lost 0 bases, with 6 bases between them. CDR3 residues: CASSLDRVNTEAFF. As DNA, the CDR3 is TGTGCCAGCAGCTTAGACAGAGTGAACACTGAAGCTTTCTTT. Full variable domain (remainder filled in from reference TRBV7-2 and TRBJ1-1): GAGVSQSPSNKVTEKGKDVELRCDPISGHTALYWYRQSLGQGLEFLIYFQGNSAPDKSGLPSDRFSAERTGGSVSTLTIQRTQQEDSAVYLCASSLDRVNTEAFFGQGTRLTVV.

The chain couples TRBV9 to TRBJ1-1; no clear D. The CDR3 runs 13 residues. Trimming took 0 bases from V and 11 from J, leaving 14 bases between them. Germline V CDR1 and CDR2: SGDLS, YYNGEE. The CDR3 DNA follows: TGTGCCAGCAGCGTAGGAGCACCCGATCAGGCTTTCTTT. This sequence encodes CASSVGAPDQAFF. The variable domain in full, with the rest retrieved from reference TRBV9 and TRBJ1-1, is DSGVTQTPKHLITATGQRVTLRCSPRSGDLSVYWYQQSLDQGLQFLIQYYNGEERAKGNILERFSAQQFPDLHSELNLSSLELGDSALYFCASSVGAPDQAFFGQGTRLTVV.

There are a few counts of this clone. The chain links TRBV7-9 to TRBJ1-6, with TRBD1 identical over 7 bases. There are 13 residues in the CDR3. V lost 5 bases and J lost 8; bases outside the gene matches: 3. CDR1 is SEHNR and CDR2 is FQNEAQ in the germline V gene (reference sequence). For the CDR3, the DNA is TGTGCCAGCAGCCAAACAGGGGATTCACCCCTCCACTTT. As protein: CASSQTGDSPLHF.

This clone was detected a few times. The rearrangement joins TRBV5-4 to TRBJ2-2; D gene uncertain. The ends were cut back, 5 bases at V and 1 base at J, with 15 bases in the middle. The CDR3 contains 16 residues. Per germline, CDR1 SGHNT and CDR2 YYREEE (reference sequence). The CDR3 DNA reads TGTGCCAGCAGTTCAGGCCGCTCCTTGAACACCGGGGAGCTGTTTTTT. Amino acids: CASSSGRSLNTGELFF.

The J gene is TRBJ1-4, the V gene TRBV5-1; D is unclear. The germline V gene encodes CDR1 SGHRS and CDR2 YFSETQ. This CDR3 has 16 residues. Trimming left V 3 bases short and J 0 bases short, with 12 bases between. DNA for the CDR3: TGCGCCAGCAGCTCAGTGCGAGATACAACTAATGAAAAACTGTTTTTT. This translates into CASSSVRDTTNEKLFF.

The chain uses TRBV19 and TRBJ1-3; the match to TRBD1 covers 10 bases. The germline V gene has CDR1 LNHDA and CDR2 SQIVND (reference sequence). This CDR3 contains 17 residues. Losses at the gene ends were 4 bases for V and 0 bases for J; bases not matched to a gene: 6. CDR3 amino acids: CASSTPGTGDSGNTIYF. The CDR3 nucleotides read TGTGCCAGTAGTACTCCCGGGACAGGGGACTCTGGAAACACCATATATTTT.

This clone turned up a few times. The gene calls are TRBV7-9 and TRBJ2-3; no reliable D call. This CDR3 contains 13 residues. Per the germline V gene, CDR1 is SEHNR and CDR2 is FQNEAQ (reference sequence). V lost 0 bases and J lost 3, with 4 bases in between. The CDR3 DNA reads as TGTGCCAGCAGCTTAGCGCGGACAGATACGCAGTATTTT. Its translation: CASSLARTDTQYF.

This chain links TRBV11-2 with TRBJ1-6, with 11 nucleotides matching TRBD1. CDR1 SGHAT and CDR2 FQNNGV come from the germline V gene. CDR3 length: 16 amino acids. The trim removed 0 bases at V and 9 bases at J, leaving 4 bases unmatched. The CDR3 bases are TGTGCCAGCAGCTTAGATGGACAGGGGGCGCGTTCACCCCTCCACTTT. Translation: CASSLDGQGARSPLHF.

V usage is TRBV24-1 and J usage is TRBJ1-2; TRBD1 is a possible D gene (5 bases). CDR1 and CDR2 (germline): KGHDR, SFDVKD. This CDR3 has 14 amino acids. Trimming shortened V by 6 bases and J by 2 bases, and 12 bases separated the two germline ends. The CDR3 loop reads CATSKGWGNYGYTF. CDR3 nucleotide sequence: TGTGCCACCAGTAAGGGGTGGGGAAACTATGGCTACACCTTC.

The J gene is TRBJ1-3, the V gene TRBV29-1; D not certain. The CDR3 consists of 13 residues. Deletions cut 6 bases from V and 3 bases from J, with 12 bases between. CDR1 is SQVTM, CDR2 ANQGSEA, per germline. As DNA, the CDR3 is TGCAGCGTGCGAGACCGCCTTGGAAACACCATATATTTT. It translates to CSVRDRLGNTIYF.

This chain joins TRBV4-1 and TRBJ1-5; D not resolved. The CDR3 sequence is 13 residues long. V gave up 1 base and J gave up 4 bases, with 5 bases separating them. The V gene's germline CDR1 is MGHRA and CDR2 YSYEKL. The CDR3 bases are TGCGCCAGCAGCCAAGGGGCAAATCAGCCCCAGCATTTT. This gives the protein CASSQGANQPQHF.

V and J are TRBV7-3 and TRBJ2-1; D not certain. Germline V gene sequence: CDR1 SGHTA, CDR2 FQGTGA. Trimming left V 2 bases short and J 8 bases short, with 10 bases between. This CDR3 has 13 amino acids. The DNA of the CDR3 is TGTGCCAGCAGCTTAGAGGCAGGACATGAGCAGTTCTTC. Translating it yields CASSLEAGHEQFF.

This sequence joins TRBV7-6 and TRBJ1-5; no reliable D call. Germline values: CDR1 SGHVS, CDR2 FNYEAQ. The CDR3 consists of 16 residues. Trimming shortened V by 1 base and J by 0 bases, and 10 bases separated the two germline ends. For the CDR3, the DNA is TGTGCCAGCAGCTTAGGTTCCAGGTTTAGCAATCAGCCCCAGCATTTT. This codes for CASSLGSRFSNQPQHF.

This chain links TRBV10-3 with TRBJ1-5, with a possible D match to TRBD1 (5 bases). CDR3 length equals 15 residues. Deletions cut 5 bases from V and 1 base from J, with 12 bases between. Looked up from germline, CDR1 is ENHRY and CDR2 is SYGVKD. The CDR3 is CAISKEGASNQPQHF. Here the CDR3 DNA reads TGTGCCATCAGTAAGGAAGGGGCCAGCAATCAGCCCCAGCATTTT.

The rearrangement uses TRBV5-4 and TRBJ2-3; D assignment may be TRBD1 or TRBD2 (5 bases each). Trimming stripped 0 bases from V and 5 bases from J, with 10 bases between. The CDR3 is 14 residues long. CDR1 and CDR2 (germline): SGHNT, YYREEE (reference sequence). CDR3 DNA sequence: TGTGCCAGCAGCTTGGGCGGTGGGGGAGATACGCAGTATTTT. Residues: CASSLGGGGDTQYF.

The chain combines TRBV10-3 with TRBJ1-1; D uncertain. Per germline, CDR1 ENHRY and CDR2 SYGVKD. The CDR3 sequence is 14 residues long. V lost 10 bases and J lost 3, with 18 bases in between. The CDR3, as DNA: TGTGCCACCAAACTCCTCCAAGAGGACACTGAAGCTTTCTTT. Translation: CATKLLQEDTEAFF.

The chain couples TRBV5-1 to TRBJ2-1; the D gene could be TRBD1 or TRBD2 (7 bases each). The V gene lost 4 bases and the J gene lost 0 bases, with 14 bases spanning the gap. This CDR3 spans 16 amino acids. Germline lookup yields CDR1 SGHRS and CDR2 YFSETQ. The CDR3 region is CASSQGGRVSYNEQFF. The CDR3 DNA sequence: TGCGCCAGCAGCCAGGGGGGGAGAGTCTCCTACAATGAGCAGTTCTTC.

V gene TRBV23-1 combines with J gene TRBJ2-1; 8 bases fit TRBD1. TRBV23-1 is sorted into the ORF group, with uncertain function. With 4 bases clipped from V and 0 bases from J, the junction kept 5 bases outside the gene matches. There are 16 residues in the CDR3. CDR3 region: CASSPRQGTSYNEQFF. CDR3 bases: TGCGCCAGCAGTCCGAGACAGGGGACCTCCTACAATGAGCAGTTCTTC.

J is TRBJ1-1 and V is TRBV7-6; TRBD1 is a possible D gene (5 bases). Germline V gene data show CDR1 as SGHVS and CDR2 as FNYEAQ. The V end lost 5 bases, the J end lost 1 base, and 11 bases lay between the germline ends. The CDR3 has 14 amino acids. CDR3: CASSPGHANTEAFF. CDR3 DNA: TGTGCCAGCAGCCCAGGGCACGCGAACACTGAAGCTTTCTTT. Looking up the rest from reference TRBV7-6 and TRBJ1-1 gives the full variable domain: GAGVSQSPRYKVTKRGQDVALRCDPISGHVSLYWYRQALGQGPEFLTYFNYEAQQDKSGLPNDRFSAERPEGSISTLTIQRTEQRDSAMYRCASSPGHANTEAFFGQGTRLTVV.

This CDR3 reads CASSQGQGRNNEQFF. CDR3 DNA: TGCGCCAGCAGCCAAGGACAGGGAAGGAATAATGAGCAGTTCTTC. The rearrangement joins TRBV4-3 to TRBJ2-1, with 7 bases identical to TRBD1. Germline CDR1 is LGHNA and CDR2 is YSLEER. V shed 1 base and J 7 bases; nucleotides not matched to a gene: 7. The CDR3 contains 15 residues.

This chain joins TRBV4-3 and TRBJ2-3; D gene uncertain. The germline CDR1 and CDR2 sequences are LGHNA and YSLEER. V lost 0 bases and J 10 bases, leaving 8 bases between the germline ends. The CDR3 contains 12 residues. CDR3 bases: TGCGCCAGCAGCCAAGAAGGAACGGCGCAGTATTTT. Translation: CASSQEGTAQYF.

V gene TRBV6-6 combines with J gene TRBJ2-1, with 9 bases lining up with TRBD2. Trimming cost V 7 bases and J 2 bases; bases outside gene matches: 6. Germline loops: CDR1 MNHNY, CDR2 SVGAGI (reference sequence). This CDR3 contains 15 residues. CDR3 bases: TGTGCCAGCATTAGGGCGGGAGGGCCCTACAATGAGCAGTTCTTC. It is translated as CASIRAGGPYNEQFF.